The 15 T cell receptor beta chains below all came from one sample that was sequenced in a study of OX40 agonist ivuxolimab in advanced cancers. Measured with immunoSEQ multiplex PCR; TCRdb has only the in-frame clones, and not every one. Of 50,000 to 65,000 clones in the sample, 90% to 95% were seen once. The specimen was CD4+ or CD8+ T cells sorted from blood, collected in a trial of the OX40 agonist ivuxolimab. The receptors shown here come from an adult with an advanced solid tumor such as melanoma, head and neck, liver or kidney cancer.

This clone is categorized as medium-sized (0.01 to 0.1%). The chain combines TRBV7-9 with TRBJ2-1; D gene ambiguous. The CDR3 loop spans 12 amino acids. Trimming took 3 bases from V and 7 from J, leaving 7 bases between them. Looked up from germline, CDR1 is SEHNR and CDR2 is FQNEAQ (reference sequence). The CDR3 loop reads CASSFKPNEQFF. The CDR3 coding sequence is TGTGCCAGCAGCTTTAAGCCTAATGAGCAGTTCTTC.

V is TRBV25-1 and J is TRBJ2-5; no definite D call. The CDR3 is 15 amino acids. In germline, CDR1 is MGHDK, CDR2 SYGVNS. The V end lost 2 bases, the J end lost 2 bases, and 12 bases lay between the germline ends. For the CDR3, the DNA is TGTGCCAGCAGTGAAGGCCAGAACCGGCAAGAGACCCAGTACTTC. Its translation is CASSEGQNRQETQYF.

The chain joins TRBV5-6 to TRBJ2-5; tentatively, D is TRBD1 (6 bases). CDR1 SGHDT and CDR2 YYEEEE come from the germline V gene. CDR3 length: 14 residues. Deletions cut 2 bases from V and 3 bases from J, with 11 bases between. The CDR3 reads CASSFRDIEETQYF. CDR3 nucleotides: TGTGCCAGCAGCTTCCGGGACATCGAAGAGACCCAGTACTTC. The variable domain in full, completed from reference TRBV5-6 and TRBJ2-5, reads DAGVTQSPTHLIKTRGQQVTLRCSPKSGHDTVSWYQQALGQGPQFIFQYYEEEERQRGNFPDRFSGHQFPNYSSELNVNALLLGDSALYLCASSFRDIEETQYFGPGTRLLVL.

The chain employs TRBV7-6 and TRBJ2-1, with TRBD2 matching over 8 bases. Trimming at V came to 5 bases and at J to 6 bases, leaving 12 bases not matched to a gene. Germline CDR1 reads SGHVS; CDR2 reads FNYEAQ. CDR3 length equals 16 residues. CDR3 nucleotides: TGTGCCAGCAGCCCGGGGCCGGGACTAGGGGGCAATGAGCAGTTCTTC. Its protein is CASSPGPGLGGNEQFF.

The chain is built from TRBV6-5 and TRBJ1-5; weak D call: TRBD1 (6 bases). V lost 5 bases to trimming and J lost 7 bases, with 15 bases between them. The CDR3 totals 14 residues. Germline V gene sequence: CDR1 MNHEY, CDR2 SVGAGI. The CDR3 DNA reads TGTGCCAGCAGTCAGAACAGGGTTAACCAGCCCCAGCATTTT. Its protein product is CASSQNRVNQPQHF.

The chain has TRBV29-1 and TRBJ1-4; perhaps TRBD1 as D (5 bases). Germline values: CDR1 SQVTM, CDR2 ANQGSEA. With 0 bases removed from V and 4 bases from J, the gap between germline ends came to 27 bases. CDR3 length equals 20 residues. CDR3 bases: TGCAGCGTTGAAGATTCCCCCGCGGGCAGGGTTTTGATTGATAATGAAAAACTGTTTTTT. Translated: CSVEDSPAGRVLIDNEKLFF. The full variable domain, its missing parts supplied by reference TRBV29-1 and TRBJ1-4, is SAVISQKPSRDICQRGTSLTIQCQVDSQVTMMFWYRQQPGQSLTLIATANQGSEATYESGFVIDKFPISRPNLTFSTLTVSNMSPEDSSIYLCSVEDSPAGRVLIDNEKLFFGSGTQLSVL.

The rearrangement joins TRBV27 to TRBJ2-3; 8 nucleotides line up with TRBD2. The length of the CDR3 is 17 residues. CDR1 and CDR2 from the germline V gene are MNHEY and SMNVEV (reference sequence). With V trimmed by 3 bases and J by 0 bases, 8 bases remained unmatched. CDR3 region: CASSFLGGGFSTDTQYF. CDR3 bases: TGTGCCAGCAGTTTTCTGGGCGGGGGGTTTAGCACAGATACGCAGTATTTT.

This chain connects TRBV27 to TRBJ1-5; possible D gene TRBD1, 6 bases. The V end was cut by 6 bases, the J end by 0 bases, with 12 bases between. Germline V CDR1 and CDR2: MNHEY, SMNVEV (reference sequence). This CDR3 has 15 amino acids. The CDR3 bases are TGTGCCAGCAGCTCCGGGACACATAGCAATCAGCCCCAGCATTTT. Its translation is CASSSGTHSNQPQHF.

J is TRBJ1-1 and V is TRBV19, with D unclear. With 7 bases removed from V and 1 base from J, the gap between germline ends came to 13 bases. The germline V gene encodes CDR1 LNHDA and CDR2 SQIVND (reference sequence). This CDR3 has 14 residues. The CDR3 nucleotides are TGTGCCAGTAAAATAGGTTCCGGGAACACTGAAGCTTTCTTT. Translation: CASKIGSGNTEAFF.

The V call is TRBV27, the J call TRBJ1-1; D unclear. Germline CDR1 and CDR2: MNHEY and SMNVEV (reference sequence). Trimming took off 0 bases at V and 7 bases at J, with 12 bases between the two ends. This CDR3 contains 14 residues. The CDR3 here is CASSLSQAAVEAFF. DNA for the CDR3: TGTGCCAGCAGTTTATCGCAGGCCGCCGTTGAAGCTTTCTTT.

This CDR3 is CASSQDGGRIRSSGANVLTF. CDR3 nucleotides: TGCGCCAGCAGCCAAGATGGGGGGCGAATAAGGAGCTCTGGGGCCAACGTCCTGACTTTC. This chain links TRBV4-1 with TRBJ2-6; D assignment may be TRBD1 or TRBD2 (6 bases each). The V gene lost 0 bases and the J gene lost 0 bases, with 18 bases spanning the gap. Germline-derived CDR1 and CDR2 are MGHRA and YSYEKL. CDR3 size: 20 residues.

This clone is deemed hyperexpanded. This chain uses TRBV4-1 with TRBJ2-7; 8 nucleotides line up with TRBD1. CDR3 length equals 12 residues. V trimming: 1 base; J trimming: 13 bases; junction bases outside the gene matches: 6. Germline CDR1 MGHRA, CDR2 YSYEKL. CDR3 amino acids: CASSQGGQGPYF. CDR3 in DNA: TGCGCCAGCAGCCAAGGTGGACAGGGTCCCTACTTC.

This chain joins TRBV4-1 and TRBJ2-1; the match to TRBD2 covers 11 bases. The CDR3 length is 20 residues. After removal of 1 base from V and 0 bases from J, the junction contained 11 bases not matched to a gene. The germline gives CDR1 MGHRA, CDR2 YSYEKL. The CDR3 reads CASSQGNSGGGFNSYNEQFF. The CDR3 DNA is TGCGCCAGCAGCCAAGGGAATAGCGGGGGGGGGTTTAACTCCTACAATGAGCAGTTCTTC.

V is TRBV7-6 and J is TRBJ1-1, with 9 bases that match TRBD1. This CDR3 contains 14 residues. Trimming removed 5 bases from V and 2 bases from J; junction bases left unmatched: 3. CDR1 and CDR2 from the germline V gene are SGHVS and FNYEAQ. The CDR3 region has the DNA TGTGCCAGCAGCGGGGGACAGGGCAACACTGAAGCTTTCTTT. It encodes CASSGGQGNTEAFF.

The rearrangement uses TRBV7-9 and TRBJ2-2, with 10 nucleotides matching TRBD1. The CDR3 totals 16 residues. CDR1 SEHNR and CDR2 FQNEAQ come from the germline V gene (reference sequence). Unmatched junction bases numbered 10, after V lost 3 bases and J lost 9 bases. DNA of the CDR3: TGTGCCAGCAGCTTGACGGGACAGGGGCCAGCCAGGGAGCTGTTTTTT. Protein sequence: CASSLTGQGPARELFF.